This TCR beta chain stems from a study of T cells in Graves' hyperthyroidism and ophthalmopathy. What was amplified from RNA transcripts were TCR beta CDR3 regions. Primed by the HTBI set, a first-round RT-PCR was run on the TCR CDR3. From the multiplex PCR reads, TCRdb called clonotypes with MiXCR, one entry per CDR3 protein. This table has hundreds of thousands of distinct CDR3 sequences, roughly a sixth appearing once. This CDR3 comprises 16 residues. CDR1 is SGHRS, CDR2 YFSETQ, per germline. J lost 8 bases, V lost 6 bases, and 8 bases had no gene match. The rearrangement links TRBV5-1 to TRBJ2-1; 16 positions agree with TRBD2. This TCR was sampled from a woman in her thirties or forties with Graves' ophthalmopathy. Material for sequencing was blood. The DNA of the CDR3 is TGCGCCAGCACCCCCGGGACTAGCGGGAGGGGCGATGAGCAGTTCTTC. Residues: CASTPGTSGRGDEQFF.